This T cell receptor (beta chain) is from a study of cytomegalovirus exposure and HLA in healthy donors. As for this clone: What it binds is unknown.

General study findings and limits: Cytomegalovirus-associated TCR beta chains were listed, numbering 150 to 200.

V dropped 0 bases and J dropped 4; count of bases not matched to a gene: 6. Germline V lookup: CDR1 SGDLS, CDR2 YYNGEE. The CDR3 contains 15 residues. 60 Vbeta and 13 Jbeta primers were used in PCR. TCRdb's table, derived via immunoSEQ multiplex PCR, lists solely in-frame clones and lacks some. The table has 130,000 or so clones, less than 75% seen once. This receptor was obtained from a middle-aged woman in good health and CMV-seropositive. The chain joins TRBV9 to TRBJ2-5, with 7 bases aligning to TRBD2. Material for sequencing was PBMCs. As DNA, the CDR3 is TGTGCCAGCAGCGTAGGGTCGGGGGAGGGAGAGACCCAGTACTTC. This sequence encodes CASSVGSGEGETQYF.